This T cell receptor beta chain was profiled in a study of vaccination effects on CD4 cells after COVID-19. Comments on this clone: Its antigen is still unknown.

The data were produced by immunoSEQ multiplex PCR, yet TCRdb's version contains in-frame clones alone and is incomplete. The sample holds some 46,000 clones, approximately 82% seen once. When around 9 days of culture had elapsed, CD4+ T cells were isolated. A positive SARS-CoV-2 PCR test fell between March and December 2020. The participants, recipients of two vaccine doses, got either BNT162b2 or mRNA-1273. With 0 bases clipped from V and 2 bases from J, the junction kept 8 bases outside the gene matches. This CDR3 is 17 amino acids long. The germline V gene encodes CDR1 LGHDT and CDR2 YNNKEL (reference sequence).

This chain joins TRBV3-1 (or the pseudogene TRBV3-2) and TRBJ2-3, with 7 bases aligning to TRBD2. The material was CD4+ T cells from PBMCs cultured without peptide, obtained after COVID-19 vaccination. This TCR came from a human donor who had a prior SARS-CoV-2 infection. The CDR3 region is CASSQDRPAGHTDTQYF. CDR3 coding DNA: TGTGCCAGCAGCCAAGATCGGCCAGCGGGGCACACAGATACGCAGTATTTT.